This T cell receptor (beta chain) appears in the sequencing data of a study of CD8+CD57+ T cells in acquired aplastic anemia. This CDR3 is built from 16 residues. V trimming: 8 bases; J trimming: 0 bases; junction bases outside the gene matches: 4. CDR1 and CDR2 from the germline V gene are MNHNS and SASEGT. Researchers used genomic DNA as the template to profile TCR beta VDJ and CDR3. MiXCR was run by TCRdb on the reads, yielding one entry per CDR3 protein. The profile shows about 220,000 distinct CDR3 sequences, 34% of them singletons. Input material: sorted CD4+, CD8+, or CD8+CD57+ T cells (not recorded which) from PBMCs. The receptor's source is a human donor in good health, serving as a control. The chain employs TRBV6-1 and TRBJ2-6; the match to TRBD1 covers 10 bases. The CDR3 bases are TGTGCCAGCGGACAGGGGGTGAGCTCTGGGGCCAACGTCCTGACTTTC. Protein: CASGQGVSSGANVLTF.